A single sample is the source of the 29 T cell receptor beta chains below, sequenced in a study of cytomegalovirus exposure and HLA in healthy donors (dated by TCRdb to 2015 to 2018). The library came from the immunoSEQ multiplex PCR assay. For the multiplex PCR, a mixture combining 60 forward primers for TCR Vbeta segments and 13 reverse primers for TCR Jbeta segments was used. The immuneACCESS repertoire file appears here via TCRdb, limited to in-frame rearrangements. These files lack a portion of the clones; in checked studies, under half of the deficit traces to unresolved V genes, and the cause of the others is not known. The sample records about 190,000 clones, 70% to 90% of which are singletons. Roughly 1.8% of the sample belongs to the ten largest clones. The specimen was PBMCs. Receptors originate from a woman younger than 30 in good health and CMV-seronegative.

The chain has TRBV30 and TRBJ1-3; D is ambiguous. This CDR3 is built from 16 residues. Germline assignment: CDR1 GTSNPN and CDR2 SVGIG (reference sequence). V shed 0 bases and J shed 0 bases, with 12 bases lying between them. The CDR3 protein is CAWSVPMGSSGNTIYF. The CDR3 DNA reads as TGTGCCTGGAGTGTACCAATGGGGAGCTCTGGAAACACCATATATTTT.

The chain is built from TRBV2 and TRBJ2-1, with 8 bases identical to TRBD1. V lost 6 bases, J lost 8 bases, and 9 bases stayed unmatched. CDR1 is SNHLY, CDR2 FYNNEI, per germline. This CDR3 spans 14 amino acids. The CDR3: CASSPRTGTYEQFF. The CDR3 region has the DNA TGTGCCAGCAGCCCTAGGACAGGGACCTATGAGCAGTTCTTC.

The sample holds a few counts of this clone. Other DNA sequences from this sample encode an identical CDR3 as well. The chain joins TRBV5-1 to TRBJ2-7; 8 positions match TRBD1. J was trimmed by 3 bases and V by 1 base; bases with no gene match: 0. CDR1 is SGHRS, CDR2 YFSETQ, per germline. The CDR3 totals 13 residues. The CDR3: CASSLTGGYEQYF. Written as DNA, the CDR3 is TGCGCCAGCAGCTTGACAGGGGGCTACGAGCAGTACTTC.

Details on this clone: Other DNA sequences in the same sample also yield this CDR3. J is TRBJ1-4 and V is TRBV7-9, with 8 nucleotides matching TRBD1. Germline assignment: CDR1 SEHNR and CDR2 FQNEAQ (reference sequence). CDR3 length: 15 residues. With V trimmed by 4 bases and J by 2 bases, 3 bases remained unmatched. Here the CDR3 reads CASSSTGATNEKLFF. Here the CDR3 DNA reads TGTGCCAGCAGCTCGACAGGGGCCACTAATGAAAAACTGTTTTTT.

The table lists this clone with a count of one. This chain uses TRBV5-1 with TRBJ2-7, with TRBD1 matching 7 bases. Trimming at V came to 5 bases and at J to 2 bases, leaving 4 bases not matched to a gene. This CDR3 has 13 residues. The V gene's germline CDR1 is SGHRS and CDR2 YFSETQ. The CDR3 spells CASSWDSTYEQYF. The DNA of the CDR3 is TGCGCCAGCAGTTGGGACAGTACCTACGAGCAGTACTTC.

This rearrangement joins TRBV5-4 to TRBJ1-1; D perhaps matches TRBD1 (6 bases). With 0 bases removed from V and 7 bases from J, the gap between germline ends came to 13 bases. Germline V gene lookup returns CDR1 SGHNT and CDR2 YYREEE (reference sequence). This CDR3 contains 14 residues. Written as DNA, the CDR3 is TGTGCCAGCAGCTTGGGATCACAGGGTAGTGAAGCTTTCTTT. It encodes CASSLGSQGSEAFF.

The CDR3 DNA follows: TGTGCCAGCAGTGAACCTCGGGGTGATAATGAAAAACTGTTTTTT. The encoded protein is CASSEPRGDNEKLFF. V is TRBV28 and J is TRBJ1-4; no definite D call. The CDR3 runs to 15 residues. The germline V gene encodes CDR1 MDHEN and CDR2 SYDVKM. V lost 5 bases, J lost 4 bases, and 14 bases lay in between.

On this clone: The junction and the germline gene differ at one end; a read error may be behind it. V usage is TRBV7-9 and J usage is TRBJ1-3; D is possibly TRBD1 (5 bases). Germline V gene sequence: CDR1 SEHNR, CDR2 FQNEAQ (reference sequence). CDR3 size: 17 residues. CDR3 nucleotide sequence: TGTTCCAGCAGCTTAGCGCGGGGGGGATTCTCTGGAAACACCATATATTTT. This sequence encodes CSSSLARGGFSGNTIYF. The entire variable domain, with the rest obtained from reference TRBV7-9 and TRBJ1-3, is as follows: DTGVSQNPRHKITKRGQNVTFRCDPISEHNRLYWYRQTLGQGPEFLTYFQNEAQLEKSRLLSDRFSAERPKGSFSTLEIQRTEQGDSAMYLCSSSLARGGFSGNTIYFGEGSWLTVV.

The chain is built from TRBV28 and TRBJ2-3, with 10 bases identical to TRBD2. The trim removed 10 bases at V and 4 bases at J, leaving 11 bases unmatched. The CDR3 has 15 amino acids. The germline V gene encodes CDR1 MDHEN and CDR2 SYDVKM. The CDR3 DNA reads as TGTGCCACCGCAAGGAGCGGGGGGGCCCCAGATACGCAGTATTTT. It translates to CATARSGGAPDTQYF.

The rearrangement links TRBV4-2 to TRBJ2-4; 8 bases match TRBD1. The germline CDR1 and CDR2 sequences are LGHNA and YNFKEQ. CDR3 length: 16 amino acids. V lost 0 bases and J lost 8; bases outside the gene matches: 9. CDR3 nucleotides: TGTGCCAGCAGCCAAGAATATGGACAGGGTGGCGACATTCAGTACTTC. Translating gives CASSQEYGQGGDIQYF.

Remarks on this clone: Its ends do not fully match the called genes, so a read error is possible. This chain uses TRBV7-7 with TRBJ1-4; a weak D match, TRBD1 (5 bases). In germline, CDR1 is SSHAT, CDR2 FNYEAQ (reference sequence). The CDR3 extends over 16 amino acids. CDR3 DNA: TGTGCTAGCAGCCCTACACCGGGACTGAGAAATGAAAAACTGTTTTTT. Protein: CASSPTPGLRNEKLFF. Variable domain in full (rest from reference TRBV7-7 and TRBJ1-4): GAGVSQSPRYKVTKRGQDVTLRCDPISSHATLYWYQQALGQGPEFLTYFNYEAQPDKSGLPSDRFSAERPEGSISTLTIQRTEQRDSAMYRCASSPTPGLRNEKLFFGSGTQLSVL.

As concerns this clone: Other DNA sequences in the sample encode the same CDR3. For the CDR3, the DNA is TGTGCCAGCAGTTACTCGGGGCTAGCGGGAAACGAGCAGTACTTC. This encodes CASSYSGLAGNEQYF. The V and J genes are TRBV6-6 and TRBJ2-7, with TRBD2 identical over 9 bases. Germline CDR1 is MNHNY and CDR2 is SVGAGI (reference sequence). The junction had 5 bases not matched to a gene; V was cut back by 0 bases and J by 5 bases. CDR3 size: 15 residues.

J is TRBJ2-3 and V is TRBV6-1; 12 nucleotides line up with TRBD2. The junction had 8 bases not matched to a gene; V was cut back by 7 bases and J by 6 bases. The CDR3 runs to 15 residues. The germline V gene encodes CDR1 MNHNS and CDR2 SASEGT. CDR3 bases: TGTGCCAGCACTCGGTCTAGCGGGGGGGCGGATACGCAGTATTTT. Its protein is CASTRSSGGADTQYF.

This sequence joins TRBV4-1 and TRBJ2-4; 7 bases are a match to TRBD2. This CDR3 comprises 22 residues. Germline V CDR1 and CDR2: MGHRA, YSYEKL. With 0 bases clipped from V and 0 bases from J, the junction kept 20 bases outside the gene matches. The CDR3 DNA is TGCGCCAGCAGCCAAGATAGGACGGCGGGAGTGGGGCGTGGAGTAGCCAAAAACATTCAGTACTTC. This sequence encodes CASSQDRTAGVGRGVAKNIQYF.

The rearrangement uses TRBV5-8 and TRBJ2-2; 10 bases align to TRBD1. Looked up from germline, CDR1 is SGHTS and CDR2 is YDEGEE. The V gene end was trimmed by 4 bases and the J gene end by 2 bases; junction bases not matched to a gene: 8. This CDR3 comprises 17 residues. The CDR3 region has the DNA TGTGCCAGCAGCGTACCGGGACAGGGGCCCAACACCGGGGAGCTGTTTTTT. As protein: CASSVPGQGPNTGELFF.

This clone appeared once. The chain recombines TRBV5-1 with TRBJ2-2; 8 positions agree with TRBD2. The CDR3 runs to 15 residues. The junction had 5 bases not matched to a gene; V was cut back by 4 bases and J by 3 bases. Germline values: CDR1 SGHRS, CDR2 YFSETQ. For the CDR3, the DNA is TGCGCCAGCAGCCCCGGGGGGGAGGACACCGGGGAGCTGTTTTTT. It encodes CASSPGGEDTGELFF.

The rearrangement links TRBV7-8 to TRBJ1-2; D ambiguous. The CDR3 has 14 residues. With 1 base removed from V and 4 bases from J, the gap between germline ends came to 10 bases. Germline V gene lookup returns CDR1 SGHVS and CDR2 FQNEAQ. CDR3 loop: CASSLVEEAYGYTF. The CDR3 DNA is TGTGCCAGCAGCTTAGTCGAGGAGGCCTATGGCTACACCTTC. The full variable domain, rest sourced from reference TRBV7-8 and TRBJ1-2, is GAGVSQSPRYKVAKRGQDVALRCDPISGHVSLFWYQQALGQGPEFLTYFQNEAQLDKSGLPSDRFFAERPEGSVSTLKIQRTQQEDSAVYLCASSLVEEAYGYTFGSGTRLTVV.

The chain carries TRBV9 and TRBJ1-3, with TRBD1 as a possible D gene (5 bases). V gave up 0 bases and J gave up 4 bases, with 11 bases separating them. Germline lookup yields CDR1 SGDLS and CDR2 YYNGEE. CDR3 length: 15 residues. The CDR3 bases are TGTGCCAGCAGCGTAGACCCAGGGCAGGGAAACACCATATATTTT. It codes for CASSVDPGQGNTIYF.

J is TRBJ2-1 and V is TRBV7-9, with 9 bases matching TRBD2. The trim removed 5 bases at V and 2 bases at J, leaving 13 bases unmatched. The CDR3 spans 18 residues. From germline, CDR1 is SEHNR and CDR2 FQNEAQ (reference sequence). CDR3 residues: CASSAGGASGDAYNEQFF. As DNA, the CDR3 is TGTGCCAGCAGCGCTGGCGGGGCTAGCGGGGACGCCTACAATGAGCAGTTCTTC.

The genes are TRBV30 and TRBJ1-2, with D possibly TRBD1 on 6 matching bases. Trimming pared 0 bases from V and 8 bases from J, leaving 13 bases between. CDR1 is GTSNPN and CDR2 is SVGIG in the germline V gene (reference sequence). The CDR3 loop spans 13 amino acids. The CDR3 DNA reads TGTGCCTGGAGTGTAAACAGGGCCAGCGGCTACACCTTC. Encoded protein: CAWSVNRASGYTF.

The rearrangement links TRBV5-5 to TRBJ2-7, with D perhaps matching TRBD2 (6 bases). The germline V and J ends were trimmed by 3 bases and 0 bases, with 16 bases remaining between them. This CDR3 is built from 16 residues. From germline, CDR1 is SGHKS and CDR2 YYEKEE (reference sequence). CDR3 residues: CASSWGGTAFSYEQYF. The CDR3 DNA is TGTGCCAGCAGCTGGGGCGGGACGGCCTTCTCCTACGAGCAGTACTTC.

This chain joins TRBV27 and TRBJ1-2; D is possibly TRBD1 (5 bases). In germline, CDR1 is MNHEY, CDR2 SMNVEV (reference sequence). This CDR3 is 15 amino acids long. The ends were cut back, 6 bases at V and 3 bases at J, with 17 bases in the middle. The DNA of the CDR3 is TGTGCCAGCAGCCACGGGACCGGGGGGGACTATGGCTACACCTTC. Its translation: CASSHGTGGDYGYTF.

This clone was seen only a few times. The chain couples TRBV28 to TRBJ2-7; 9 bases fit TRBD2. Unmatched junction bases numbered 3, after V lost 7 bases and J lost 2 bases. CDR1 MDHEN and CDR2 SYDVKM come from the germline V gene. The CDR3 totals 13 residues. DNA for the CDR3: TGTGCCAGCAAAGCGGGAGGCACCTACGAGCAGTACTTC. It codes for CASKAGGTYEQYF.

V and J are TRBV27 and TRBJ2-2; 10 bases align to TRBD2. The CDR3 is 15 amino acids. Trimming cost V 3 bases and J 6 bases; bases outside gene matches: 4. Germline CDR1 and CDR2: MNHEY and SMNVEV (reference sequence). CDR3 region: CASSFLAGVAGELFF. As DNA, the CDR3 is TGTGCCAGCAGTTTTCTAGCGGGAGTGGCCGGGGAGCTGTTTTTT.

V is TRBV7-9 and J is TRBJ2-3; D may be TRBD2 (6 bases). The length of the CDR3 is 13 residues. Germline CDR1 is SEHNR and CDR2 is FQNEAQ (reference sequence). V was trimmed by 6 bases and J by 5 bases, leaving 12 bases between them. CDR3 sequence (DNA): TGTGCCAGCAGTTCCGGGGGATTAGATACGCAGTATTTT. Protein: CASSSGGLDTQYF.

The chain combines TRBV5-4 with TRBJ2-7; 11 bases are a match to TRBD2. The CDR3 runs to 15 residues. In germline, CDR1 is SGHNT, CDR2 YYREEE (reference sequence). The junction had 5 bases not matched to a gene; V was cut back by 4 bases and J by 2 bases. This CDR3 is CASSSPLAGAYEQYF. CDR3 in DNA: TGTGCCAGCAGCAGTCCACTAGCGGGAGCCTACGAGCAGTACTTC.

The V gene is TRBV4-2, the J gene TRBJ2-1; TRBD2 aligns across 16 bases. The CDR3 covers 19 residues. V dropped 2 bases and J dropped 1; count of bases not matched to a gene: 5. CDR1 and CDR2 (germline): LGHNA, YNFKEQ. In nucleotides, the CDR3 is TGTGCCAGCAGCCAAACCGGGACTAGCGGGGGGGCGTCCTACAATGAGCAGTTCTTC. Protein: CASSQTGTSGGASYNEQFF.

This chain joins TRBV30 and TRBJ1-3, with D uncertain. The CDR3 totals 16 residues. V was pared by 2 bases and J by 0 bases, with 14 bases between. Germline V lookup: CDR1 GTSNPN, CDR2 SVGIG (reference sequence). The CDR3 DNA is TGTGCCTGGAGTACCCAACCGTACTACTCTGGAAACACCATATATTTT. Its protein product is CAWSTQPYYSGNTIYF.

J is TRBJ2-6 and V is TRBV6-4; perhaps TRBD1 as D (5 bases). Germline loops: CDR1 MRHNA, CDR2 SNTAGT. The CDR3 runs to 15 residues. The V gene lost 4 bases and the J gene lost 1 base, with 8 bases spanning the gap. The CDR3 reads CASSGDSSGANVLTF. DNA for the CDR3: TGTGCCAGCAGTGGCGACAGTTCTGGGGCCAACGTCCTGACTTTC.